The clone carrying this T cell receptor (beta chain) was seen only a few times. Its cognate antigen is unknown. Trimming took 5 bases from V and 3 from J, leaving 14 bases between them. Germline CDR1 reads KGHDR; CDR2 reads SFDVKD. This CDR3 spans 15 amino acids. These data belong to a study of vaccination and CD4 T cells after COVID-19. Noted treatment: roughly 10-day PBMC culture with coronavirus spike peptide pools or control peptides (ViraFEST assay). Cultured CD4+ T cells had their DNA profiled by the Oncomine TCR Beta short-read assay. TCRdb used MiXCR to reprocess the PCR reads, holding one entry per CDR3 protein. The sample shows under 25,000 distinct CDR3 sequences, around three fifths of them seen only once. Study results and limitations: Within the convalescent patients, spike mono-reactivity was found in 304 of 307 vaccine-specific clones.

This rearrangement joins TRBV24-1 to TRBJ2-3; D might be TRBD1 or TRBD2, each matching 5 bases. This TCR derives from a human donor who had recovered from COVID-19. Sequencing was carried out using CD4+ T cells from blood, cultured in vitro. For the CDR3, the DNA is TGTGCCACCAGTGGGCCCGGGACCGAAACAGATACGCAGTATTTT. Protein product: CATSGPGTETDTQYF.